This TCR beta chain was documented in a study of shared clonotypes between healthy human individuals. Study-wide context: Researchers drew samples from a couple of women and three men aged 18 to 49.

Across several immunoSEQ plates, the genomic DNA of each subset was split evenly. Produced via immunoSEQ multiplex PCR; TCRdb's table is partial and in-frame only. The sample has approximately 2.1 million clones, roughly 93% seen once; the top ten hold 0.39%. The CDR3 runs 13 residues. V lost 3 bases and J 8 bases, leaving 12 bases between the germline ends. Germline CDR1 is SGHRS and CDR2 is YFSETQ. The TCR originated in a man younger than 35 in good health. Some clones in this sample may be carry-over from other donors' samples. The V and J genes are TRBV5-1 and TRBJ1-3; D perhaps matches TRBD1 (5 bases). The specimen was naive CD4+ T cells from PBMCs. The subset is: CD45RA+ positively selected. The DNA for the CDR3 is TGCGCCAGCAGCTCGGTACGCAGGGACACCATATATTTT. Amino acid sequence: CASSSVRRDTIYF.